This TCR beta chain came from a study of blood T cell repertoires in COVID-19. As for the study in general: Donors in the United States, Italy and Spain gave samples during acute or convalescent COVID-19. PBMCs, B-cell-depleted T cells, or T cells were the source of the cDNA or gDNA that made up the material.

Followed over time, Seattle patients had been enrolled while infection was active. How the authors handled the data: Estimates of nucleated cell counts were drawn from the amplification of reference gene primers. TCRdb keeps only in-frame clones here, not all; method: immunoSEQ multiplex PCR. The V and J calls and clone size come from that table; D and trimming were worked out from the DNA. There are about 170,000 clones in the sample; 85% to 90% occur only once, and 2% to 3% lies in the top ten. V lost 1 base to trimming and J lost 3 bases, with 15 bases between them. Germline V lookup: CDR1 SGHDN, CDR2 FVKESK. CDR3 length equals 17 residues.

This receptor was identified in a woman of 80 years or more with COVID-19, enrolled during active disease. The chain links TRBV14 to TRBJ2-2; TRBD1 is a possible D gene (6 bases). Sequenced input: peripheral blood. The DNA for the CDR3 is TGTGCCAGCAGCCAAGTACCCCGATGGGGGCACACCGGGGAGCTGTTTTTT. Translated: CASSQVPRWGHTGELFF.